The 7 T cell receptor beta chains listed next were all sequenced from one sample in a study of T cell responses to AZD1222 COVID-19 vaccine. Assay used: immunoSEQ multiplex PCR; TCRdb lists only in-frame clones, some missing. The repertoire includes roughly 150,000 clones, 85% to 95% of them detected once, and 6.5% to 8.5% sits in the top ten. The specimen comprised peripheral blood, sampled 28 days after the second AZD1222 dose. The source is an adult who received the AZD1222 COVID-19 vaccine.

The CDR3 DNA follows: TGTGCCAGTTCGGGAGAAGCCTATGGCTACACCTTC. Encoded protein: CASSGEAYGYTF. The V gene is TRBV19, the J gene TRBJ1-2, with no clear D. This CDR3 comprises 12 residues. Trimming stripped 8 bases from V and 4 bases from J, with 11 bases between. Per germline, CDR1 LNHDA and CDR2 SQIVND (reference sequence).

In DNA, the CDR3 is TGTGCCATCAGTTCCCCGTTGGGACAGGGGAACACTGAAGCTTTCTTT. This encodes CAISSPLGQGNTEAFF. This chain joins TRBV10-3 and TRBJ1-1; TRBD1 matches at 9 bases. The CDR3 runs to 16 residues. The ends lost 5 bases at V and 1 base at J; junction bases unmatched: 8. Germline CDR1 and CDR2: ENHRY and SYGVKD.

The chain recombines TRBV12-3 or TRBV12-4 with TRBJ1-1; D gene ambiguous. The length of the CDR3 is 13 residues. Trimming cost V 4 bases and J 1 base, with 7 bases left between them. The CDR3 DNA sequence: TGTGCCAGCAGTTCTTGGTCGAACACTGAAGCTTTCTTT. This encodes CASSSWSNTEAFF.

The CDR3 sequence: CASSARGNEAFF. The CDR3 DNA is TGTGCCAGCAGTGCCAGGGGAAATGAAGCTTTCTTT. The rearrangement links TRBV12-3 or TRBV12-4 to TRBJ1-1, with D maybe TRBD1 (6 bases). Trimming cost V 5 bases and J 7 bases, with 11 bases left between them. The CDR3 spans 12 residues.

The V gene is TRBV3-1 (or the pseudogene TRBV3-2), the J gene TRBJ1-2; weak D call: TRBD1 (5 bases). V lost 5 bases and J lost 8, with 15 bases in between. This CDR3 has 13 residues. Germline V lookup: CDR1 LGHDT, CDR2 YNNKEL (reference sequence). The CDR3 sequence is CASSSRVPYGYTF. For the CDR3, the DNA is TGTGCCAGCAGCTCCAGGGTCCCGTACGGCTACACCTTC.

The chain employs TRBV27 and TRBJ2-7, with unresolved D. Germline CDR1 and CDR2: MNHEY and SMNVEV (reference sequence). The CDR3 is 13 amino acids. V lost 0 bases, J lost 4 bases, and 7 bases lay in between. The DNA for the CDR3 is TGTGCCAGCAGTTTATCTCAGGATTACGAGCAGTACTTC. It is translated as CASSLSQDYEQYF.

This chain uses TRBV7-2 with TRBJ1-1; no clear D. Between the trimmed V and J ends, which lost 4 bases and 5 bases, there was a span of 17 bases. Germline V gene lookup returns CDR1 SGHTA and CDR2 FQGNSA. This CDR3 comprises 15 residues. CDR3 sequence: CASSSSAGWRTEAFF. The CDR3 region has the DNA TGTGCCAGCAGCTCCTCGGCGGGGTGGCGAACTGAAGCTTTCTTT.